This T cell receptor beta chain was recovered during a study of Graves' ophthalmopathy and Graves' hyperthyroidism. Study results and caveats: Prediction of ophthalmopathy progression reached roughly 64% sensitivity and approximately 74% specificity. Blood also contained most of the expanded thyroid clonotypes above 0.001 frequency.

The study amplified TCR beta CDR3 regions using RNA transcripts. After a first-round RT-PCR with HTBI primers, a second-round multiplex PCR was run. Each CDR3 protein is one row after TCRdb ran MiXCR on the multiplex PCR reads. The data hold about 390,000 distinct CDR3 sequences, with about a sixth observed a single time. This clonotype was seen at least ten times. The antigen remains unidentified. Clinical symptoms, serum thyroxine, TRAb, thyroid ultrasound and orbital computed tomography were relied on for diagnosis. The PBMCs had their origin in 10 ml of fresh peripheral blood. The V segment lost 6 bases and the J segment 0 bases; nucleotides outside the gene matches: 7. The CDR3 is made up of 15 amino acids.

The chain carries TRBV12-3 or TRBV12-4 and TRBJ2-7; TRBD1 aligns across 8 bases. The sample was peripheral blood. This clonotype originated in an adult woman with stable Graves' hyperthyroidism. This CDR3 is CASRDAGTGSYEQYF. CDR3 DNA sequence: TGTGCCAGCAGGGATGCCGGGACAGGCTCCTACGAGCAGTACTTC.